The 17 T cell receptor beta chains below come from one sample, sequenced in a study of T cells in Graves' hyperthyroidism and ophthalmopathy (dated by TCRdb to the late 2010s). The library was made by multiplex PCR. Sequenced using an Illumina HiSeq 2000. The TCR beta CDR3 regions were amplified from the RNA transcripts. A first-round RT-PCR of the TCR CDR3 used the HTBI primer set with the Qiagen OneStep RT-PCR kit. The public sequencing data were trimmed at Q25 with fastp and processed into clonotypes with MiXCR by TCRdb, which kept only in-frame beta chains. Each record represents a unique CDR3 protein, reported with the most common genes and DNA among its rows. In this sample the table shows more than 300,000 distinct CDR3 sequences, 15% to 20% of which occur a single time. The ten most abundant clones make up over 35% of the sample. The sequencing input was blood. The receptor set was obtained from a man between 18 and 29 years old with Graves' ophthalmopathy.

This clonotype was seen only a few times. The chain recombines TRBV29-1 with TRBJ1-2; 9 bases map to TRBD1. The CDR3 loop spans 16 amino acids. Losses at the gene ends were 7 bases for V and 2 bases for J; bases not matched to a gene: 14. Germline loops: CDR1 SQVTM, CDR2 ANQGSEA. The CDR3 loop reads CSAQRFGTGINYGYTF. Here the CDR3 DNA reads TGCAGCGCCCAACGATTCGGGACAGGGATCAACTATGGCTACACCTTC.

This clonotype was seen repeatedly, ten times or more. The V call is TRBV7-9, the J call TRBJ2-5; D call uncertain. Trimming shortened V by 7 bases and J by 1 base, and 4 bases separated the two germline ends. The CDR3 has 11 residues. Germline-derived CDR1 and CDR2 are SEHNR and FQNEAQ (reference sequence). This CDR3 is CASNLQETQYF. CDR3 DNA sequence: TGTGCCAGCAACCTCCAAGAGACCCAGTACTTC.

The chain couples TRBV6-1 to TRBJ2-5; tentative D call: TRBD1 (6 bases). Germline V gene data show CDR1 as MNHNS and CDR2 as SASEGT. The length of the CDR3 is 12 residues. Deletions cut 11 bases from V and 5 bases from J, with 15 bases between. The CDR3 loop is CASRGWWETQYF. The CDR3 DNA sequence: TGTGCCTCAAGGGGGTGGTGGGAGACCCAGTACTTC.

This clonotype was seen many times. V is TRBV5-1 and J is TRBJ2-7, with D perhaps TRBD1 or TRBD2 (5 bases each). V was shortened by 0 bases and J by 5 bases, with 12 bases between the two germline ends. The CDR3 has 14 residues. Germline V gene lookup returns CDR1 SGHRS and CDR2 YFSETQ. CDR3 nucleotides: TGCGCCAGCAGCTTGGCCCGGGACGCCGACGAGCAGTACTTC. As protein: CASSLARDADEQYF.

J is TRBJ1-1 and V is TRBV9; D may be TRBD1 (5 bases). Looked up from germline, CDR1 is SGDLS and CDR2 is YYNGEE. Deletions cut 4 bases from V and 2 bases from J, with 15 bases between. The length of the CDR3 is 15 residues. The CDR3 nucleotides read TGTGCCAGCAGCCCAGACGGAGGGACCAACACTGAAGCTTTCTTT. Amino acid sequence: CASSPDGGTNTEAFF.

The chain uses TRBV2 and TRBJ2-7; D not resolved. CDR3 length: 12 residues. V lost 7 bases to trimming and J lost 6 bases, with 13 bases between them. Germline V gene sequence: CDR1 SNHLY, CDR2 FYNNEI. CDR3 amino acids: CASTARVPEQYF. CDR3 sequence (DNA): TGTGCCAGCACCGCAAGGGTACCCGAGCAGTACTTC.

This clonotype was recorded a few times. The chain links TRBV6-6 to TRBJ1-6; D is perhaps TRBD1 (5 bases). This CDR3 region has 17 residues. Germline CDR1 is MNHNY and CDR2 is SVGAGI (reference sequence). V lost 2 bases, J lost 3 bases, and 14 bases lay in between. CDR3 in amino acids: CASSYRQGDNYNSPLHF. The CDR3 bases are TGTGCCAGCAGTTACCGGCAGGGTGATAACTATAATTCACCCCTCCACTTT.

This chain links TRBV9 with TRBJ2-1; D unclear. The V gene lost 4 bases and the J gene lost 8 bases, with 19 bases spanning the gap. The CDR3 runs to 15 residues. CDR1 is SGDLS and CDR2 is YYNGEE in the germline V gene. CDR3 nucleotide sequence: TGTGCCAGCAGCCCCATCGGGCCTCCGGGCTATGAGCAGTTCTTC. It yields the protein CASSPIGPPGYEQFF.

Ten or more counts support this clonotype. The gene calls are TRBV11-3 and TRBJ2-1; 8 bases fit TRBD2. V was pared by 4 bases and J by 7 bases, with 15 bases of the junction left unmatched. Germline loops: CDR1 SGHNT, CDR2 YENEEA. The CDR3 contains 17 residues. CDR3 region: CASSSYGAGGSSNEQFF. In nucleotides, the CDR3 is TGTGCCAGCAGCTCCTACGGGGCGGGGGGCAGTTCAAATGAGCAGTTCTTC.

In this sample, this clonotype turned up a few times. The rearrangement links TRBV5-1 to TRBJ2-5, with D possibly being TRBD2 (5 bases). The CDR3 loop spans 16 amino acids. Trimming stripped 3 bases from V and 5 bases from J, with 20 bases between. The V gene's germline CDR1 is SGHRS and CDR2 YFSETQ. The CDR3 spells CASSSSEGTTRETQYF. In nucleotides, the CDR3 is TGCGCCAGCAGCTCCTCCGAGGGAACTACGCGGGAGACCCAGTACTTC.

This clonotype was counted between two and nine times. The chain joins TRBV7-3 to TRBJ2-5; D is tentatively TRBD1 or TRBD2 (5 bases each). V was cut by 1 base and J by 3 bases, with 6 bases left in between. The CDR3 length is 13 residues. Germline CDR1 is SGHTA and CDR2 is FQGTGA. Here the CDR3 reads CASSLMGEETQYF. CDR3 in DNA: TGTGCCAGCAGCTTAATGGGGGAAGAGACCCAGTACTTC.

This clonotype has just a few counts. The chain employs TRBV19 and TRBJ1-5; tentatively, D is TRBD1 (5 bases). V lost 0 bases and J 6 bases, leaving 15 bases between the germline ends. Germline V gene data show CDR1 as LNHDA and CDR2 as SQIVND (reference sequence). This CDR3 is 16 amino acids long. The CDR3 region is CASSIDLQGGFQPQHF. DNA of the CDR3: TGTGCCAGTAGTATAGATCTCCAGGGAGGGTTTCAGCCCCAGCATTTT.

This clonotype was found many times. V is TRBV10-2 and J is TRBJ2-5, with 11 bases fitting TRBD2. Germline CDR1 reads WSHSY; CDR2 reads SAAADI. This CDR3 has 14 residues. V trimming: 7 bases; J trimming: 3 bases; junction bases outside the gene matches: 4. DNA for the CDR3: TGCGCCAGCACTCGGGGACTAGCGGAAGAGACCCAGTACTTC. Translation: CASTRGLAEETQYF.

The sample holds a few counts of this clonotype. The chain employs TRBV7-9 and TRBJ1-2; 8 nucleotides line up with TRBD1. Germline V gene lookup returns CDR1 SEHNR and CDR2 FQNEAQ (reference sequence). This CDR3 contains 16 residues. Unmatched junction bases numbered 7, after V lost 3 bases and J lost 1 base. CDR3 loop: CASSFHTGGYNYGYTF. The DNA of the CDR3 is TGTGCCAGCAGCTTTCATACAGGGGGTTATAACTATGGCTACACCTTC.

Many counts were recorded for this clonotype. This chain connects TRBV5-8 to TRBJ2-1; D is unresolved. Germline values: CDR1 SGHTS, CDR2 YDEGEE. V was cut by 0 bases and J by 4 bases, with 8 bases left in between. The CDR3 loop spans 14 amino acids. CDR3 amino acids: CASSLALEYNEQFF. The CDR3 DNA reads TGTGCCAGCAGCTTGGCCTTAGAGTACAATGAGCAGTTCTTC.

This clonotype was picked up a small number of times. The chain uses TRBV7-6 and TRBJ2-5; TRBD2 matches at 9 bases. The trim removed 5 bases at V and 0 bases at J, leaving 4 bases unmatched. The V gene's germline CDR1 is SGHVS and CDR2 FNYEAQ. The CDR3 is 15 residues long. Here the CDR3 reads CASSILAGYQETQYF. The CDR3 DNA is TGTGCCAGCAGCATTCTAGCGGGGTACCAAGAGACCCAGTACTTC.

As DNA, the CDR3 is TGTGCCATCAGTGAGAAGGTGCCGGGGCATAGCACAGATACGCAGTATTTT. Protein product: CAISEKVPGHSTDTQYF. The V gene is TRBV10-3, the J gene TRBJ2-3; perhaps D is TRBD1 or TRBD2 (5 bases each). CDR3 length: 17 amino acids. Germline V CDR1 and CDR2: ENHRY, SYGVKD. Trimming shortened V by 2 bases and J by 0 bases, and 15 bases separated the two germline ends.